This TCR beta chain was found in a study of blood T cells in healthy people across ages (dated by TCRdb to between 2014 and 2016). Broadly, across the study: Template switching captured roughly one uniquely barcoded TCR beta cDNA molecule per two T cells in model experiments. The donors were divided into four age groups: young (average around 15 years), middle-aged (approximately 41), aged (about 62) and long-lived (about 90). Age-related changes in TCR beta repertoire diversity were measured in the study by deep sequencing normalized with unique cDNA molecular identifiers. Using the same blood draw, the study looked at two additional independent replicas of 1 million unique cDNA reads for two donors, one aged 18 to 29 and the other aged 80 or older. Donors of different ages were randomly distributed across sequencing lanes to avoid experimental bias.

Libraries were constructed by 5' RACE. The run used an Illumina HiSeq 2500. A second PCR of about 6 to 11 cycles was performed with a sample-barcoded 5' primer and a J-beta primer mix. Each TCR beta cDNA molecule received a unique molecular identifier from a template-switch 5' adaptor carrying 12 random nucleotides. At least 2.5 million CDR3-containing paired-end reads were obtained from each sample. First-strand cDNA was synthesized from all RNA with the Mint cDNA synthesis kit, primed by a TRBC-specific oligonucleotide. Following uracil-DNA glycosylase treatment, a first 18-cycle PCR with universal primers M1SS and BC2_uni_R was performed on all cDNA. The original pipeline was this. For normalization, 1 million high-quality reads were randomly selected from each sample, with every read carrying a distinct molecular identifier. Reads sharing molecular identifiers were discarded rather than binned into consensus sequences. MiTCR, set to a Q25 quality threshold and the strictest error-elimination algorithm, was used for CDR3 identification, clonotype clustering and error correction. Lower-bound total TCR beta diversity was estimated with a nonparametric unseen species model using Euler transformation. Through fastp at Q25 and MiXCR, TCRdb rebuilt clones from the public reads, retaining in-frame beta chains. Under each unique CDR3 protein, matching rows form one entry showing the most common genes and DNA. What appears here as the V and J calls and clone size reflects TCRdb's work, not the paper's. For this sample there are some 730,000 distinct CDR3 sequences; about a fifth appear just once. The top ten hold about 22% of the sample.

The investigation overall reported the following: As age increased, observed TCR beta diversity per million T cells dropped in a roughly linear way, and a significant reduction was already evident by age about 40. The percentage of naive T cells measured by flow cytometry correlated strongly with observed TCR beta diversity. Total diversity estimates from one million sequenced T cells were considered lower bounds and underestimates. Compared with the aged group, the long-lived group had more naive CD4+ T cells, fewer expanded clones and increased TCR diversity, a pattern suggesting age selection. Conclusive comparison of naive and antigen-experienced compartments was prevented by the profiling of bulk unsorted PBMCs. The CMV infection status of donors was not known, potentially confounding age-related changes in expanded clonotypes.

Donors were a few dozen systemically healthy Caucasian individuals from Russia aged 6 to 90 years. Each donor gave ten milliliters of peripheral blood, drawn into EDTA-treated Vacutainer tubes. Ficoll-Paque density-gradient centrifugation was used to isolate PBMCs, with at least 6.5 million obtained per sample. Total RNA, at least 6 micrograms per sample, was extracted from PBMCs with Trizol reagent. For every donor, an aliquot of PBMCs went through flow cytometry to measure the percentages of naive CD45RAhigh/CD27high T cells. The cysteine opens and the phenylalanine closes a CDR3 of 13 amino acids. Only the CDR3 part of the read is kept: 39 bases, read in frame from the first base. The V end loses 5 bases and the J end loses 6 bases, and a stretch of 11 bases separates them. Taken from the germline V gene, the CDR1 and CDR2 loops are MDHEN and SYDVKM. The table lists this clonotype with a few counts. Its antigen remains unidentified. Base-call qualities are not available, and no considerably larger clone is one nucleotide away.

The rearrangement combines TRBV28 with TRBJ2-1, with no reliable assignment of the D segment. This sequence originates from a man in his 70s in good health. The sequenced material came from blood. The nucleotides read TGTGCCAGCAGTCTTGGGAACCCCAATGAGCAGTTCTTC. The translation is CASSLGNPNEQFF.